This T cell receptor beta chain was recorded in a study of vaccination and CD4 T cells after COVID-19. The overall study: Testing by nasal swab PCR showed convalescent patients to be SARS-CoV-2 positive; fewer than ten were mild and one was severe. Cells were stimulated with overlapping spike peptide pools from SARS-CoV-2, HCoV-NL63, HCoV-OC43 and HCoV-229E.

Treatment indicated: roughly 10-day PBMC culture with coronavirus spike peptide pools or control peptides (ViraFEST assay). In regard to this clonotype: What it recognizes is unknown.

Sequenced with the Oncomine TCR Beta short-read assay was DNA taken from cultured CD4+ T cells. TCRdb ran MiXCR on the PCR reads and lists one entry per CDR3 protein. The sample shows under 20,000 distinct CDR3 sequences, around 60% of them seen only once. The receptor's source is a human donor who had recovered from COVID-19. The sample consisted of CD4+ T cells from blood, cultured in vitro.

DNA for the CDR3: TGTGCCAGCAGACCCGGGACGGATTCCTACGAGCAGTACTTC. This codes for CASRPGTDSYEQYF. The rearrangement uses TRBV2 and TRBJ2-7, with D possibly being TRBD1 or TRBD2 (5 bases each). From germline, CDR1 is SNHLY and CDR2 FYNNEI. The germline V and J ends were trimmed by 6 bases and 1 base, with 13 bases remaining between them. CDR3 length equals 14 residues. Using reference TRBV2 and TRBJ2-7 for the parts outside the CDR3, the full variable domain is EPEVTQTPSHQVTQMGQEVILRCVPISNHLYFYWYRQILGQKVEFLVSFYNNEISEKSEIFDDQFSVERPDGSNFTLKIRSTKLEDSAMYFCASRPGTDSYEQYFGPGTRLTVT.